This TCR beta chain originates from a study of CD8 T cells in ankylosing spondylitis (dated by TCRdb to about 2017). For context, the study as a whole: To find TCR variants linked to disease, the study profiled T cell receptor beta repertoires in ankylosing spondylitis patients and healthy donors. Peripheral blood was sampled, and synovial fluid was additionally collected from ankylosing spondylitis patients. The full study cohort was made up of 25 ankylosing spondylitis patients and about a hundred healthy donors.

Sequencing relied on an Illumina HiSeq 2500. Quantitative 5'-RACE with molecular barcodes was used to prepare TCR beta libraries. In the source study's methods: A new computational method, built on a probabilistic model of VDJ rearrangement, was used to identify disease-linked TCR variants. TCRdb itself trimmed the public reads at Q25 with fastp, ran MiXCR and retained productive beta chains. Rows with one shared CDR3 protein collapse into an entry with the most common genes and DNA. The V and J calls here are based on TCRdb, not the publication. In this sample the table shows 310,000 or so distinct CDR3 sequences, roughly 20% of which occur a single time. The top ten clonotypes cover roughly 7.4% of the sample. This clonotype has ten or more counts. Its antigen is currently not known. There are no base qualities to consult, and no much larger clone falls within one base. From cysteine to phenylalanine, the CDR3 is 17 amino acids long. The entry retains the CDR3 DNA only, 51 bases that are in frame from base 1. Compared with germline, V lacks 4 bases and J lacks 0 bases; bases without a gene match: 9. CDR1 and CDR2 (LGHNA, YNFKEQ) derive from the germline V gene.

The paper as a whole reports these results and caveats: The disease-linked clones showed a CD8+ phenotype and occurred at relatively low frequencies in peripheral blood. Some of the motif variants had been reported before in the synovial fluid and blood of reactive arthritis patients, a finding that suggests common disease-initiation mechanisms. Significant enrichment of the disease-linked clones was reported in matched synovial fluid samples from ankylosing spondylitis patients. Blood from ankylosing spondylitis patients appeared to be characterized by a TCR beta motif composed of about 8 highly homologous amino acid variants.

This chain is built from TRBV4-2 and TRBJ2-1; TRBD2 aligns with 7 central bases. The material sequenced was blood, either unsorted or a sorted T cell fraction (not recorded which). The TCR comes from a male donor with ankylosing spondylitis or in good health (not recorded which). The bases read TGTGCCAGCAGCCTAGAACTCCTAGCGGACTCCTACAATGAGCAGTTCTTC. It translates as CASSLELLADSYNEQFF.